One sample yielded the 21 T cell receptor beta chains listed below, sequenced in a study of CD8+CD57+ T cells in acquired aplastic anemia. For sequencing, patients were chosen who had shown expansion of CD8+CD57+ cells by flow cytometry. It was genomic DNA that served as the template for profiling TCR beta VDJ and CDR3. TCRdb re-called the reads through MiXCR, storing one row per CDR3 protein. The table includes 200,000 to 250,000 distinct CDR3 sequences, 55% to 65% detected once. Sequencing used sorted CD4+, CD8+, or CD8+CD57+ T cells (not recorded which) from PBMCs. Receptor source: a human donor with aplastic anemia.

The genes are TRBV6-6 and TRBJ1-5, with TRBD1 as a possible D gene (6 bases). V shed 5 bases and J shed 11 bases, with 19 bases lying between them. Per germline, CDR1 MNHNY and CDR2 SVGAGI (reference sequence). The CDR3 totals 14 residues. Here the CDR3 DNA reads TGTGCCAGCAGTGAAGGGCGGGACAACTCTGCCCAGCATTTT. Protein: CASSEGRDNSAQHF.

This chain joins TRBV7-8 and TRBJ2-3; D is undetermined. The CDR3 is 12 amino acids. In germline, CDR1 is SGHVS, CDR2 FQNEAQ. V lost 1 base and J lost 6, with 5 bases in between. In DNA form, the CDR3 reads TGTGCCAGCAGCTTAGAGTTGGATACGCAGTATTTT. It translates to CASSLELDTQYF.

This clonotype was found many times. The chain employs TRBV28 and TRBJ2-7; TRBD1 is a possible D gene (6 bases). Germline V CDR1 and CDR2: MDHEN, SYDVKM. The CDR3 is 15 amino acids. Trimming cost V 5 bases and J 1 base, with 15 bases left between them. CDR3 nucleotide sequence: TGTGCCAGCAGTGGAGCGACAGGCCCTTCCTACGAGCAGTACTTC. Its protein is CASSGATGPSYEQYF.

CDR3 in amino acids: CASRGGGGSHTEAFF. As DNA, the CDR3 is TGTGCCAGTAGGGGGGGGGGAGGGTCCCACACTGAAGCTTTCTTT. V and J are TRBV19 and TRBJ1-1; maybe TRBD1 (5 bases). V lost 6 bases and J lost 3, with 17 bases in between. The germline V gene has CDR1 LNHDA and CDR2 SQIVND (reference sequence). The CDR3 is made up of 15 amino acids.

The chain has TRBV12-3 or TRBV12-4 and TRBJ2-7, with 13 bases lining up with TRBD2. Unmatched junction bases numbered 9, after V lost 6 bases and J lost 7 bases. CDR3 length equals 15 residues. The CDR3 DNA reads as TGTGCCAGCAGACGGACTAGCGGGAGATCGGGTGAGCAGTACTTC. As protein: CASRRTSGRSGEQYF.

In this sample, this clonotype turned up a few times. The V gene is TRBV12-3 or TRBV12-4, the J gene TRBJ1-1; D perhaps matches TRBD1 (5 bases). V dropped 6 bases and J dropped 10 bases, with 18 bases sitting between them. This CDR3 spans 13 amino acids. The CDR3 DNA follows: TGTGCCAGCAGATCGACCGGGACTGGGGGAGCTTTCTTT. This encodes CASRSTGTGGAFF.

This clonotype was counted once. The gene calls are TRBV7-2 and TRBJ1-6; possible D gene TRBD1, 5 bases. Germline V gene lookup returns CDR1 SGHTA and CDR2 FQGNSA. V lost 1 base to trimming and J lost 7 bases, with 17 bases between them. This CDR3 has 17 amino acids. CDR3 amino acids: CASSLGGGRVANSPLHF. CDR3 DNA sequence: TGTGCCAGCAGCTTAGGCGGGGGAAGGGTGGCAAATTCACCCCTCCACTTT. The full variable domain, with the rest looked up from reference TRBV7-2 and TRBJ1-6, is GAGVSQSPSNKVTEKGKDVELRCDPISGHTALYWYRQSLGQGLEFLIYFQGNSAPDKSGLPSDRFSAERTGGSVSTLTIQRTQQEDSAVYLCASSLGGGRVANSPLHFGNGTRLTVT.

This clonotype has only a few counts. The rearrangement joins TRBV5-1 to TRBJ1-1; D gene uncertain. The CDR3 is 15 residues long. V gave up 4 bases and J gave up 5 bases, with 18 bases separating them. In germline, CDR1 is SGHRS, CDR2 YFSETQ. In DNA, the CDR3 is TGCGCCAGCAGCCGAACGTGGGGTGAGGGTACTGAAGCTTTCTTT. It yields the protein CASSRTWGEGTEAFF.

CDR3 nucleotide sequence: TGTGCCAGCCGATCGGGCTCTGGGGCCAACGTCCTGACTTTC. It is translated as CASRSGSGANVLTF. V usage is TRBV7-3 and J usage is TRBJ2-6; D not certain. Trimming left V 8 bases short and J 0 bases short, with 8 bases between. Germline CDR1 reads SGHTA; CDR2 reads FQGTGA. The CDR3 has 14 amino acids.

This chain connects TRBV11-3 to TRBJ1-6; no clear D. This CDR3 has 8 residues. Germline CDR1 SGHNT, CDR2 YENEEA. CDR3 nucleotide sequence: TGTGCGGATTCACCCCTCCACTTT. It codes for CADSPLHF.

The chain combines TRBV25-1 with TRBJ1-3; 10 bases align to TRBD1. The germline V gene has CDR1 MGHDK and CDR2 SYGVNS. The CDR3 is made up of 19 amino acids. Trimming at V came to 6 bases and at J to 4 bases, leaving 18 bases not matched to a gene. CDR3 bases: TGTGCCAGCAGCAGAACCATGACGTATGACAGGGGGCTCGGAAACACCATATATTTT. Amino acid sequence: CASSRTMTYDRGLGNTIYF.

The V call is TRBV7-9, the J call TRBJ2-2; TRBD2 matches 9 bases. The CDR3 is 19 residues long. CDR1 is SEHNR, CDR2 FQNEAQ, per germline (reference sequence). Trimming took 4 bases from V and 0 from J; bases not matched to a gene: 12. The CDR3 is CASSSSRLAGNPNTGELFF. The DNA of the CDR3 is TGTGCCAGCAGCTCGAGCCGGCTAGCGGGAAATCCGAACACCGGGGAGCTGTTTTTT.

The table lists this clonotype with a few counts. The chain recombines TRBV10-3 with TRBJ2-7; TRBD1 matches 7 bases. The V gene's germline CDR1 is ENHRY and CDR2 SYGVKD. CDR3 length: 14 residues. V lost 4 bases, J lost 3 bases, and 6 bases stayed unmatched. CDR3 DNA: TGTGCCATCAGTGTCGGAAACAGGGGCTACGAGCAGTACTTC. Amino acid sequence: CAISVGNRGYEQYF.

This rearrangement joins TRBV15 to TRBJ2-1; TRBD1 matches 9 bases. CDR3 length: 15 residues. V shed 8 bases and J 3 bases; nucleotides not matched to a gene: 8. The germline V gene has CDR1 LNHNV and CDR2 YYDKDF (reference sequence). The CDR3 protein is CATSLSGQGYNEQFF. The CDR3 DNA follows: TGTGCCACCTCATTATCGGGACAGGGCTACAATGAGCAGTTCTTC.

This clonotype was seen repeatedly, ten times or more. This chain uses TRBV7-3 with TRBJ2-3, with 8 bases fitting TRBD2. The V gene end was trimmed by 4 bases and the J gene end by 1 base; junction bases not matched to a gene: 4. The germline V gene has CDR1 SGHTA and CDR2 FQGTGA. There are 15 residues in the CDR3. CDR3: CASSSDGGGTDTQYF. The CDR3, as DNA: TGTGCCAGCAGCTCCGACGGGGGGGGCACAGATACGCAGTATTTT.

This chain connects TRBV20-1 to TRBJ1-3; D not resolved. The CDR3 is made up of 14 amino acids. Germline V lookup: CDR1 DFQATT, CDR2 SNEGSKA (reference sequence). V was cut by 0 bases and J by 2 bases, with 8 bases left in between. As DNA, the CDR3 is TGCAGTGCTAGAGATCCAGTAACTGGAAACACCATATATTTT. This gives the protein CSARDPVTGNTIYF.

This clonotype was recorded a few times. The genes are TRBV20-1 and TRBJ2-7; D uncertain. Germline CDR1 is DFQATT and CDR2 is SNEGSKA (reference sequence). The CDR3 is made up of 15 amino acids. The V and J ends lost 0 bases and 0 bases respectively, with 12 bases between them. The CDR3 DNA sequence: TGCAGTGCTAGAGATCAAGGCAGCAGCTCCTACGAGCAGTACTTC. Translation: CSARDQGSSSYEQYF.

This clonotype occurred a few times. The rearrangement links TRBV20-1 to TRBJ2-7, with TRBD2 matching 7 bases. CDR3 length: 15 amino acids. The junction had 8 bases not matched to a gene; V was cut back by 0 bases and J by 3 bases. CDR1 and CDR2 (germline): DFQATT, SNEGSKA (reference sequence). The CDR3 here is CSARDEQRDFYEQYF. In nucleotides, the CDR3 is TGCAGTGCTAGAGATGAGCAGCGGGATTTCTACGAGCAGTACTTC.

Points on this clonotype: A read error may be the cause here, since a much bigger clone is one base away. The rearrangement uses TRBV5-1 and TRBJ1-4, with no clear D. This CDR3 has 16 residues. Germline V gives CDR1 SGHRS, CDR2 YFSETQ. Between the trimmed V and J ends, which lost 0 bases and 10 bases, there was a span of 19 bases. The DNA for the CDR3 is TGCGCCAGCAGCTTGGCCTACGGTGGGGTTGGAGGAAAACTGTTTTTT. Encoded protein: CASSLAYGGVGGKLFF.

The rearrangement joins TRBV29-1 to TRBJ2-5; 9 nucleotides align to TRBD1. Germline V gene sequence: CDR1 SQVTM, CDR2 ANQGSEA. The CDR3 is made up of 14 amino acids. V dropped 4 bases and J dropped 5; count of bases not matched to a gene: 8. DNA for the CDR3: TGCAGCGTTGGAGAGGGACAGGGCTGGGAGACCCAGTACTTC. It translates to CSVGEGQGWETQYF.

A note on this clonotype: One end of the junction fails to match germline, which may point to a read error. This chain links TRBV2 with TRBJ1-1, with D maybe TRBD1 (6 bases). CDR1 is SNHLY and CDR2 is FYNNEI in the germline V gene. The CDR3 consists of 18 residues. CDR3: CASSQGSVTGRKNTEAFF. CDR3 nucleotides: TGCGCCAGCAGCCAAGGTTCTGTCACAGGGAGGAAGAACACTGAAGCTTTCTTT.